Here is one T cell receptor (beta chain) with its context. The target antigen is unknown. The source of the sample is a study of blood T cells in healthy people across ages. As for the study in general: For every two T cells, template switching captured about one barcoded beta molecule. General study results and limits: Those diversity estimates obtained from one million T cells were thought to be underestimates. Higher diversity, along with more naive CD4+ cells, distinguished long-lived donors from aged donors.

A J-beta primer mix and a sample-barcoded 5' primer were used in a second PCR of about 6 to 12 cycles. Each cDNA molecule, via a template-switch adaptor with 12 random nucleotides, was tagged. TCRdb re-analysed the 5' RACE reads in MiXCR, keeping a single row per CDR3 protein. The data show roughly 800,000 distinct CDR3 sequences, over 45% seen once. V gave up 1 base and J gave up 0 bases; unmatched junction bases: 9. The CDR3 consists of 18 residues. CDR1 LGHDT and CDR2 YNNKEL come from the germline V gene (reference sequence). The clonotype comes from a young man in good health. The chain employs TRBV3-1 and TRBJ2-1; the match to TRBD2 covers 7 bases. Sequenced input: blood. For the CDR3, the DNA is TGTGCCAGCAGCCAAGTGTCCTTGGCTAGCGGCTCCTACAATGAGCAGTTCTTC. It codes for CASSQVSLASGSYNEQFF.